This TCR beta chain is drawn from a study of T cell changes during pregnancy in multiple sclerosis. CDR1 is MNHNY and CDR2 is SVGAGI in the germline V gene (reference sequence). The CDR3 consists of 15 residues. The V gene lost 7 bases and the J gene lost 7 bases, with 20 bases spanning the gap. Assay used: immunoSEQ multiplex PCR; TCRdb lists only in-frame clones, some missing. The data hold around 72,000 clones, with around nine tenths observed a single time. The TCR comes from a female donor with multiple sclerosis, enrolled in a pregnancy study. This chain links TRBV6-6 with TRBJ1-5; tentatively, D is TRBD1 (5 bases). Material: CD4+ T cells from peripheral blood mononuclear cells, obtained before pregnancy. The CDR3 sequence is CASTFPGGVDQPQHF. CDR3 sequence (DNA): TGTGCCAGCACCTTCCCCGGAGGGGTCGACCAGCCCCAGCATTTT.